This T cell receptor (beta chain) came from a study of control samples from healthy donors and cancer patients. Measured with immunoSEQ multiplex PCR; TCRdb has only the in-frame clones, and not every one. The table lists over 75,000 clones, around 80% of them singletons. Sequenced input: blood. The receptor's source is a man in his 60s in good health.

CDR3 sequence (DNA): TGTGCCAGCAGCCCGACCCGTAGCACAGATACGCAGTATTTT. Its translation is CASSPTRSTDTQYF. The genes are TRBV11-2 and TRBJ2-3; D unresolved. The CDR3 totals 14 residues. V was pared by 5 bases and J by 0 bases, with 9 bases between. Germline V lookup: CDR1 SGHAT, CDR2 FQNNGV.